This T cell receptor beta chain was captured by sequencing in a study of T cell changes during pregnancy in multiple sclerosis. CDR3 length: 14 amino acids. CDR1 and CDR2 (germline): MNHEY, SVGAGI. V lost 6 bases and J lost 4, with 15 bases in between. Profiled with immunoSEQ multiplex PCR; TCRdb holds only in-frame clones, not every one. Altogether around 83,000 clones are present, about 89% being singletons, with the ten largest covering around 0.5%. The TCR originated in a female donor with multiple sclerosis, enrolled in a pregnancy study. J is TRBJ1-2 and V is TRBV6-5; D may be TRBD1 (5 bases). Sequencing was performed on CD4+ T cells from peripheral blood mononuclear cells, taken in the second trimester of pregnancy. Written as DNA, the CDR3 is TGTGCCAGCAGCAAAGGTGTGGGGGGCTATGGCTACACCTTC. Amino acid sequence: CASSKGVGGYGYTF.